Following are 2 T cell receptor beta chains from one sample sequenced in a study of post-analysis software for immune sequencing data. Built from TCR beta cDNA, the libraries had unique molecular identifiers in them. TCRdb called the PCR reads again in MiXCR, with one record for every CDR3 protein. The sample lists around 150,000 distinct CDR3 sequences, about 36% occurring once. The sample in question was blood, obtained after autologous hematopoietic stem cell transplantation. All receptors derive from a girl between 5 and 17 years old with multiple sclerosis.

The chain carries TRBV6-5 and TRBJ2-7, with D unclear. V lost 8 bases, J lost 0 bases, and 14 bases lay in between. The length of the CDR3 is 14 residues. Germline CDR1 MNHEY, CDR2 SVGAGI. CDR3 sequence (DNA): TGTGCCAGCGTGAGGCAGACGAGCTCCTACGAGCAGTACTTC. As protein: CASVRQTSSYEQYF.

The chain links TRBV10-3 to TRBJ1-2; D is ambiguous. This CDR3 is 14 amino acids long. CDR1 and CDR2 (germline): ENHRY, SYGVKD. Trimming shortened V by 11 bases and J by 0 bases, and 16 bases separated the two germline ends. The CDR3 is CAARPPDTNYGYTF. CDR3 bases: TGTGCCGCCCGTCCCCCGGATACTAACTATGGCTACACCTTC.